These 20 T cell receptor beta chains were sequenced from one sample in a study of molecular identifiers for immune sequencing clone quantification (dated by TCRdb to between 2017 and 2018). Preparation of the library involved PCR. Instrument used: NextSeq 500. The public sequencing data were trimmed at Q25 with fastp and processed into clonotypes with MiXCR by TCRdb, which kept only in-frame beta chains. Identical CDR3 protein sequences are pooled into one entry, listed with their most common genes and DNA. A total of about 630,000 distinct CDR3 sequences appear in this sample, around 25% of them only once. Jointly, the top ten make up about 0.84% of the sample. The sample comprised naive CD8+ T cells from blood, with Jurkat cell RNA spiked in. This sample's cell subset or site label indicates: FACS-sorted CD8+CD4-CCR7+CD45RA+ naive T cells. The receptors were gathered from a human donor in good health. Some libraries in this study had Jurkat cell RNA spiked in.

In nucleotides, the CDR3 is TGCGCCAGCGCTAAGGGACTAGCTGATGGAGATACGCAGTATTTT. The encoded protein is CASAKGLADGDTQYF. V and J are TRBV10-1 and TRBJ2-3, with 9 bases matching TRBD2. Per the germline V gene, CDR1 is WNHNN and CDR2 is SYGVQD (reference sequence). This CDR3 has 15 amino acids. V trimming: 8 bases; J trimming: 5 bases; junction bases outside the gene matches: 11.

CDR3 sequence reads: CASSSSLKRTTKYTPETQYF. The CDR3 DNA sequence: TGTGCCAGCAGCTCAAGCCTTAAAAGGACTACTAAATATACCCCGGAGACCCAGTACTTC. The gene calls are TRBV13 and TRBJ2-5; TRBD2 might be the D (6 bases). Germline V lookup: CDR1 PRHDT, CDR2 FYEKMQ (reference sequence). Trimming shortened V by 4 bases and J by 5 bases, and 32 bases separated the two germline ends. This CDR3 is built from 20 residues. The complete variable domain, with remaining parts taken from reference TRBV13 and TRBJ2-5, reads AAGVIQSPRHLIKEKRETATLKCYPIPRHDTVYWYQQGPGQDPQFLISFYEKMQSDKGSIPDRFSAQQFSDYHSELNMSSLELGDSALYFCASSSSLKRTTKYTPETQYFGPGTRLLVL.

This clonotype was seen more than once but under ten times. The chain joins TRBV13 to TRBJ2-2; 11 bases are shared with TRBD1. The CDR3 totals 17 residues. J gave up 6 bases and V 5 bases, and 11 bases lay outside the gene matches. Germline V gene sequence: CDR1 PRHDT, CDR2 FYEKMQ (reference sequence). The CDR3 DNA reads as TGTGCCAGCAGCCCCCCGGGACAGGGGGGAACGGCCGGGGAGCTGTTTTTT. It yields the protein CASSPPGQGGTAGELFF.

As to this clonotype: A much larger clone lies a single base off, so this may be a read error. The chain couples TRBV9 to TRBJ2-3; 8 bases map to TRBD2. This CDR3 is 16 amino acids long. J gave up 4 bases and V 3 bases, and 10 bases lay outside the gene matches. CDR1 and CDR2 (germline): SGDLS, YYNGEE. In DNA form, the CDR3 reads TGTGCCAGCAGCGAGGGGGTAGCGGGGACCGCAGATACGCAGTATTTT. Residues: CASSEGVAGTADTQYF.

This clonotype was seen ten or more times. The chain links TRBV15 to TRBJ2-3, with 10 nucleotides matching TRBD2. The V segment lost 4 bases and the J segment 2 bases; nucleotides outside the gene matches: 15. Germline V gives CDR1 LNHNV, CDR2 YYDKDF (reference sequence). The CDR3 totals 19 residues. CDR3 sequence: CATSKFGSSGLANTDTQYF. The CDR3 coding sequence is TGTGCCACCAGCAAGTTTGGTTCATCGGGACTAGCGAACACAGATACGCAGTATTTT.

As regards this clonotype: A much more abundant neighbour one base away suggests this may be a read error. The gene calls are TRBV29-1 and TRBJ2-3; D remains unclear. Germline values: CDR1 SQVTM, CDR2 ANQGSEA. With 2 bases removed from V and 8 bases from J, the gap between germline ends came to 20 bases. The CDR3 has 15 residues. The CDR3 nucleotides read TGCAGCGTTGAATACAGCTGGCGCGGAGCAGCTACGCAGTATTTT. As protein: CSVEYSWRGAATQYF.

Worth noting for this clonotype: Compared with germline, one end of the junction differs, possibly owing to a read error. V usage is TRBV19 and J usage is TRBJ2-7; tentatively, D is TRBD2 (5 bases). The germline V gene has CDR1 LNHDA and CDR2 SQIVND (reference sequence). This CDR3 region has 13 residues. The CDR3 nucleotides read TGTGCCAGTAGTATGGACTTCGAGTACGGGCAGTACTTC. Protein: CASSMDFEYGQYF. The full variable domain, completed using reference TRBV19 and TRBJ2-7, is DGGITQSPKYLFRKEGQNVTLSCEQNLNHDAMYWYRQDPGQGLRLIYYSQIVNDFQKGDIAEGYSVSREKKESFPLTVTSAQKNPTAFYLCASSMDFEYGQYFGPGTRLTVT.

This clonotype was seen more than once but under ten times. The CDR3 bases are TGCGCCAGCAGCTGGACCGCCCTAGGGGGATCCAATGAGCAGTTCTTC. This sequence encodes CASSWTALGGSNEQFF. The rearrangement uses TRBV5-1 and TRBJ2-1; maybe TRBD1 (6 bases). V was pared by 3 bases and J by 6 bases, with 19 bases between. Germline V gene sequence: CDR1 SGHRS, CDR2 YFSETQ. CDR3 length: 16 residues.

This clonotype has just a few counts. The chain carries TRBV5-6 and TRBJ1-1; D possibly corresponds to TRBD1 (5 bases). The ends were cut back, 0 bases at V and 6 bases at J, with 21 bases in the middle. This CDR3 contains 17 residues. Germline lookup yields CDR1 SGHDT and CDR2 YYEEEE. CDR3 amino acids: CASSLEGTPTPGAEAFF. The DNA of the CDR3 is TGTGCCAGCAGCTTGGAGGGGACGCCTACCCCGGGGGCTGAAGCTTTCTTT. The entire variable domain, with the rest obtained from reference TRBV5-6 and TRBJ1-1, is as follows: DAGVTQSPTHLIKTRGQQVTLRCSPKSGHDTVSWYQQALGQGPQFIFQYYEEEERQRGNFPDRFSGHQFPNYSSELNVNALLLGDSALYLCASSLEGTPTPGAEAFFGQGTRLTVV.

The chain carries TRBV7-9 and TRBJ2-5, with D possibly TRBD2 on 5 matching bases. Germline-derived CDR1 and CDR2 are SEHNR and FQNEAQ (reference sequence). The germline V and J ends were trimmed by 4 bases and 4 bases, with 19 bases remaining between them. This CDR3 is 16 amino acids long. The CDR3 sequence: CASSSTVGSLIETQYF. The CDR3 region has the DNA TGTGCCAGCAGCTCAACCGTGGGGAGTTTAATAGAGACCCAGTACTTC.

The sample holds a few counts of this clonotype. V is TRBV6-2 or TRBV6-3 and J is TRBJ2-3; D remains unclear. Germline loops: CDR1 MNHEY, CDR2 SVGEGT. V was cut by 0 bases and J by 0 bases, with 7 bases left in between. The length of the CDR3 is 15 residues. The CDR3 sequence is CASSYSKQSTDTQYF. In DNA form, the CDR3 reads TGTGCCAGCAGTTACTCGAAACAGAGCACAGATACGCAGTATTTT.

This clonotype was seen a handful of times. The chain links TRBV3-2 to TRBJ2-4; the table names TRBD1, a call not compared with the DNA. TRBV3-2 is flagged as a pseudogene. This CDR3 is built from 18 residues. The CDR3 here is CASSQDLFWVSGRDIQYF. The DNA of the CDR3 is TGTGCCAGCAGCCAAGATCTTTTTTGGGTCTCAGGACGGGACATTCAGTACTTC.

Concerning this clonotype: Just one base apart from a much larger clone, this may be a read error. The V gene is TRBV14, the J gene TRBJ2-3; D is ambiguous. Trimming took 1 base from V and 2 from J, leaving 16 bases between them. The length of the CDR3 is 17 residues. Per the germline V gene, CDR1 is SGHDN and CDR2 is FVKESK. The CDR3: CASSQVGPPPPTDTQYF. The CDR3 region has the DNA TGTGCCAGCAGCCAAGTCGGCCCCCCGCCCCCCACAGATACGCAGTATTTT.

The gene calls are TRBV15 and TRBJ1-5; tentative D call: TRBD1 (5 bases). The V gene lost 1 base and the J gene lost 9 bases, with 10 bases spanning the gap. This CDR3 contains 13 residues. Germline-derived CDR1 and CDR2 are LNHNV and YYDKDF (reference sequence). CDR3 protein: CATSRGQLRPQHF. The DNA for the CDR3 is TGTGCCACCAGCAGAGGACAGCTACGGCCCCAGCATTTT.

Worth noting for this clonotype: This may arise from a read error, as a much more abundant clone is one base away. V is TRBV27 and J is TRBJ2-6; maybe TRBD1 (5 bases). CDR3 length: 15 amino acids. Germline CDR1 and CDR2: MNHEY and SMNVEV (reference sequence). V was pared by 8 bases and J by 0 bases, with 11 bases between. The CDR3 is CASGTGTSGANVLTF. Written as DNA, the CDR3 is TGTGCCAGCGGAACAGGTACCTCTGGGGCCAACGTCCTGACTTTC.

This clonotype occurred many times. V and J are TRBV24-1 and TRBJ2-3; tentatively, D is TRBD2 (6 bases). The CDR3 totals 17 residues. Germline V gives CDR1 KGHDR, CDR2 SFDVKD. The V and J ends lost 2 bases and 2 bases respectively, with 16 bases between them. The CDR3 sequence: CATSDSKGDSNTDTQYF. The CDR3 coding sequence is TGTGCCACCAGTGATTCGAAAGGGGACTCAAACACAGATACGCAGTATTTT.

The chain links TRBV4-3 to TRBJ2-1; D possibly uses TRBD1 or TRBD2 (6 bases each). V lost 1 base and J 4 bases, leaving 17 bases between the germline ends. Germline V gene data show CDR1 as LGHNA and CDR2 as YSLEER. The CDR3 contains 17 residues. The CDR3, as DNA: TGCGCCAGCAGCCAAGGAGCTCTCACAGGGACTTACAATGAGCAGTTCTTC. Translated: CASSQGALTGTYNEQFF.

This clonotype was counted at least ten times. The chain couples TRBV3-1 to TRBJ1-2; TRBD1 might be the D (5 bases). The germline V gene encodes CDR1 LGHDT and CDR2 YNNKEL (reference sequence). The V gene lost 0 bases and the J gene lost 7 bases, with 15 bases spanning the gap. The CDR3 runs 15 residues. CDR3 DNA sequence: TGTGCCAGCAGCCAAGATTCGTCTGGGGCCTCTGGCTACACCTTC. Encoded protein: CASSQDSSGASGYTF.

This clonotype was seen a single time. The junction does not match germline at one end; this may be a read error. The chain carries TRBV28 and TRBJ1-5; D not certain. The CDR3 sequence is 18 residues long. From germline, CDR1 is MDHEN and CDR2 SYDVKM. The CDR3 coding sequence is TGTGCCAGCAACCGGGAGGCACGAGCGGCCCTAAGCAATCGGCCCCAGCATTTT. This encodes CASNREARAALSNRPQHF.

The CDR3 here is CASSFQDSSYNEQFF. CDR3 DNA: TGTGCCAGCAGCTTCCAAGATAGCTCCTACAATGAGCAGTTCTTC. V usage is TRBV7-9 and J usage is TRBJ2-1; no firm D call. Germline CDR1 reads SEHNR; CDR2 reads FQNEAQ (reference sequence). V gave up 3 bases and J gave up 0 bases, with 9 bases separating them. The CDR3 spans 15 residues.